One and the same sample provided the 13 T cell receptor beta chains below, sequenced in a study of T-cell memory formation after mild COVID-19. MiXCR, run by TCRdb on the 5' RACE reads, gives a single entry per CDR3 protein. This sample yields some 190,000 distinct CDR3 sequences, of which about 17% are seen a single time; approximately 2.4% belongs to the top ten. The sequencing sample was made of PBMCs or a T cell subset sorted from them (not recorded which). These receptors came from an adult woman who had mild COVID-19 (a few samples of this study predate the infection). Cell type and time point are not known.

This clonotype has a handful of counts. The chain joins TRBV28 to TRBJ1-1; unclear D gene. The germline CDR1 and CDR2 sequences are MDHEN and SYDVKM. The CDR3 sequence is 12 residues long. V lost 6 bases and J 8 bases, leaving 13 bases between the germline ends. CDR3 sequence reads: CASSLVRLEAFF. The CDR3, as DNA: TGTGCCAGCAGCTTAGTTAGATTAGAAGCTTTCTTT.

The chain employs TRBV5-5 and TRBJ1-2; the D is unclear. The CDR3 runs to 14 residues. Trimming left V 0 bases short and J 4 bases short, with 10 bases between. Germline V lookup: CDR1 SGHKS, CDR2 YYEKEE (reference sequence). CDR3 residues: CASSLVAGSYGYTF. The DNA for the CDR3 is TGTGCCAGCAGCTTGGTTGCGGGCAGCTATGGCTACACCTTC.

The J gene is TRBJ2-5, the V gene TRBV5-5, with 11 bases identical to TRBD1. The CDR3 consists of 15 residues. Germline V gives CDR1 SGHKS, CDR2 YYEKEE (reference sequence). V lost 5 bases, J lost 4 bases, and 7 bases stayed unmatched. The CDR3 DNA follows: TGTGCCAGCAGACCAACGGACAGGGGGCTAGAGACCCAGTACTTC. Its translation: CASRPTDRGLETQYF.

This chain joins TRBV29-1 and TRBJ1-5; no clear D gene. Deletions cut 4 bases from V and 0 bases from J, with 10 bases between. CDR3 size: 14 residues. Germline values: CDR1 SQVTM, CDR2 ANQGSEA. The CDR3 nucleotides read TGCAGCGTTGCAACGGACGGTAGCAATCAGCCCCAGCATTTT. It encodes CSVATDGSNQPQHF. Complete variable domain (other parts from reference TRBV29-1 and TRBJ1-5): SAVISQKPSRDICQRGTSLTIQCQVDSQVTMMFWYRQQPGQSLTLIATANQGSEATYESGFVIDKFPISRPNLTFSTLTVSNMSPEDSSIYLCSVATDGSNQPQHFGDGTRLSIL.

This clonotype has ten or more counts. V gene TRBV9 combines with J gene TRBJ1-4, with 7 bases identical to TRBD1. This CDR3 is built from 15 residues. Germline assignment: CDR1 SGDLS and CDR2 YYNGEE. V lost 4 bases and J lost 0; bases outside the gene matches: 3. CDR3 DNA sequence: TGTGCCAGCAGCTCTGGACAGGCAACTAATGAAAAACTGTTTTTT. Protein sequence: CASSSGQATNEKLFF. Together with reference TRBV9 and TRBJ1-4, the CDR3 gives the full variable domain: DSGVTQTPKHLITATGQRVTLRCSPRSGDLSVYWYQQSLDQGLQFLIQYYNGEERAKGNILERFSAQQFPDLHSELNLSSLELGDSALYFCASSSGQATNEKLFFGSGTQLSVL.

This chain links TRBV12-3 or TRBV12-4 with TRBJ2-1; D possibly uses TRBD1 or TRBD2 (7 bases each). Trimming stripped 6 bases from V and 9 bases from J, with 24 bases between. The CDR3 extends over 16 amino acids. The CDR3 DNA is TGTGCCAGCAGCCACCCAGCGGGACGGGGGGACAGTGAGCAGTTCTTC. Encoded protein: CASSHPAGRGDSEQFF.

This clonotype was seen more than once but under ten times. The CDR3 region is CASAPSQGFNQPQHF. CDR3 nucleotide sequence: TGTGCCAGCGCCCCTTCACAGGGATTCAATCAGCCCCAGCATTTT. The chain carries TRBV12-3 or TRBV12-4 and TRBJ1-5; maybe TRBD1 (6 bases). The V end lost 8 bases, the J end lost 3 bases, and 17 bases lay between the germline ends. The CDR3 spans 15 residues.

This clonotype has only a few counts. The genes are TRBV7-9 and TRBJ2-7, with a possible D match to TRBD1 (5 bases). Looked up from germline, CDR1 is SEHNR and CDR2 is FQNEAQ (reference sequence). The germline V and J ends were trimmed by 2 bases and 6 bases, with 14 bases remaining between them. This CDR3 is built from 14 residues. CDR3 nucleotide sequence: TGTGCCAGCAGCTTACAAGGGGTCCCCAGCGAGCAGTACTTC. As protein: CASSLQGVPSEQYF.

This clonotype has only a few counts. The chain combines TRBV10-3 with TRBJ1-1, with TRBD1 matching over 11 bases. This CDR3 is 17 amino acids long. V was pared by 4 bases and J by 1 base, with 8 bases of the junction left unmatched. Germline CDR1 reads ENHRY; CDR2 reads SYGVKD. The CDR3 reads CAISGGDRGTSNTEAFF. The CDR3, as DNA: TGTGCCATCAGTGGCGGGGACAGGGGGACTTCGAACACTGAAGCTTTCTTT.

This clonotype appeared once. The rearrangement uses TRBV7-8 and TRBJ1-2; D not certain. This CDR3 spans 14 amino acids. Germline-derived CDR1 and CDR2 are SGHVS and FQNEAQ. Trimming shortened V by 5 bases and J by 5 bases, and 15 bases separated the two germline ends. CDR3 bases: TGTGCCAGCAGCCAAGGCCTCGGGTGGTATGGCTACACCTTC. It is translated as CASSQGLGWYGYTF.

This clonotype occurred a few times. The CDR3 DNA reads TGCAGCGTTCTCCTCTCTGGGGCCAACGTCCTGACTTTC. Translated, it gives CSVLLSGANVLTF. The gene calls are TRBV29-1 and TRBJ2-6; the D is unclear. Between the trimmed V and J ends, which lost 5 bases and 0 bases, there was a span of 5 bases. This CDR3 region has 13 residues. CDR1 and CDR2 from the germline V gene are SQVTM and ANQGSEA.

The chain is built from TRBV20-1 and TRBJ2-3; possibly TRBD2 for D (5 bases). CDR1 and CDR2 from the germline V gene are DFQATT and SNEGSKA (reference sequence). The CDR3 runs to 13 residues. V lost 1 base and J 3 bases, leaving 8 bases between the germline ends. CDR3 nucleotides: TGCAGTGCTAGAGTAGGAGGTACAGATACGCAGTATTTT. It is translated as CSARVGGTDTQYF.

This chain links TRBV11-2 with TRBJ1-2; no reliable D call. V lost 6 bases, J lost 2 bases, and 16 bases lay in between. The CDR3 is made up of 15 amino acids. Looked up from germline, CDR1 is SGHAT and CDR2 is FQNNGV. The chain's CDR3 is CASRSGLSPNYGYTF. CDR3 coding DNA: TGTGCCAGCAGGTCCGGTCTCTCACCCAACTATGGCTACACCTTC. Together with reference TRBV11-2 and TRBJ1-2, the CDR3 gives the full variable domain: EAGVAQSPRYKIIEKRQSVAFWCNPISGHATLYWYQQILGQGPKLLIQFQNNGVVDDSQLPKDRFSAERLKGVDSTLKIQPAKLEDSAVYLCASRSGLSPNYGYTFGSGTRLTVV.